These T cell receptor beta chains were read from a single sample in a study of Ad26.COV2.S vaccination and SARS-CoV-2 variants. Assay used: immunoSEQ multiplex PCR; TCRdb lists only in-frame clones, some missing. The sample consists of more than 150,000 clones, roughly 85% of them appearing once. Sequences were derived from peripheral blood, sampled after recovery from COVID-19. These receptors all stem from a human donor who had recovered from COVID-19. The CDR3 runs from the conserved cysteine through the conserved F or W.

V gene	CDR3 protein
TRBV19	CASSRPGGNTEAFF
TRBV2	CASRTLSEAFF
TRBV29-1	CSAILQGELATNEKLFF
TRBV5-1	CASSAEGGQPQHF
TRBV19	CASRGGHEQYF
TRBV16	CASSLLKKPPIVAFF
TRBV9	CASSSLAGSSYEQYF
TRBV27	CASSFSGTSGANVLTF
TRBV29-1	CSAGQGRMNTEAFF
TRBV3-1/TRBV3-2	CASSQASVAGANVLTF
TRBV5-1	CASSFVDRDHTEAFF
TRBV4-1	CASSQDQVYLRDEQFF
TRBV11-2	CASSLGNNEQFF
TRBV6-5	CASTYALQGTGELFF
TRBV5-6	CASSALGVDEQYF
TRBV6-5	CASSPRRTQNYGYTF
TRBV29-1	CSVWALTANTGELFF